This T cell receptor beta chain appears in the sequencing data of a study of OX40 agonist ivuxolimab in advanced cancers. Study in general: Dose-escalation patients were diagnosed with hepatocellular carcinoma, melanoma, renal cell cancer or head and neck cancer. General study points: Fewer expanded clones were found on average in CD4+ than in CD8+ T cells. Low normalized T-cell clonal expansion was additionally recorded for some nonresponders.

As for this clone: The antigen is unknown.

Cycle 7 day 1, cycle 4 day 1, and baseline were the timepoints at which blood was sampled. Clones were read by immunoSEQ multiplex PCR, and TCRdb kept only the in-frame ones, dropping some. The sample holds about 100,000 clones, about 84% seen once. The germline V gene has CDR1 SGHRS and CDR2 YFSETQ. V lost 1 base to trimming and J lost 0 bases, with 5 bases between them. This CDR3 contains 13 residues. The chain couples TRBV5-1 to TRBJ2-7; no reliable D call. The sequence came from an adult with an advanced solid tumor such as melanoma, head and neck, liver or kidney cancer. Sequencing used CD4+ or CD8+ T cells sorted from blood, obtained in a trial of the OX40 agonist ivuxolimab. CDR3 protein: CASSLWDSYEQYF. As DNA, the CDR3 is TGCGCCAGCAGCTTGTGGGACTCCTACGAGCAGTACTTC.